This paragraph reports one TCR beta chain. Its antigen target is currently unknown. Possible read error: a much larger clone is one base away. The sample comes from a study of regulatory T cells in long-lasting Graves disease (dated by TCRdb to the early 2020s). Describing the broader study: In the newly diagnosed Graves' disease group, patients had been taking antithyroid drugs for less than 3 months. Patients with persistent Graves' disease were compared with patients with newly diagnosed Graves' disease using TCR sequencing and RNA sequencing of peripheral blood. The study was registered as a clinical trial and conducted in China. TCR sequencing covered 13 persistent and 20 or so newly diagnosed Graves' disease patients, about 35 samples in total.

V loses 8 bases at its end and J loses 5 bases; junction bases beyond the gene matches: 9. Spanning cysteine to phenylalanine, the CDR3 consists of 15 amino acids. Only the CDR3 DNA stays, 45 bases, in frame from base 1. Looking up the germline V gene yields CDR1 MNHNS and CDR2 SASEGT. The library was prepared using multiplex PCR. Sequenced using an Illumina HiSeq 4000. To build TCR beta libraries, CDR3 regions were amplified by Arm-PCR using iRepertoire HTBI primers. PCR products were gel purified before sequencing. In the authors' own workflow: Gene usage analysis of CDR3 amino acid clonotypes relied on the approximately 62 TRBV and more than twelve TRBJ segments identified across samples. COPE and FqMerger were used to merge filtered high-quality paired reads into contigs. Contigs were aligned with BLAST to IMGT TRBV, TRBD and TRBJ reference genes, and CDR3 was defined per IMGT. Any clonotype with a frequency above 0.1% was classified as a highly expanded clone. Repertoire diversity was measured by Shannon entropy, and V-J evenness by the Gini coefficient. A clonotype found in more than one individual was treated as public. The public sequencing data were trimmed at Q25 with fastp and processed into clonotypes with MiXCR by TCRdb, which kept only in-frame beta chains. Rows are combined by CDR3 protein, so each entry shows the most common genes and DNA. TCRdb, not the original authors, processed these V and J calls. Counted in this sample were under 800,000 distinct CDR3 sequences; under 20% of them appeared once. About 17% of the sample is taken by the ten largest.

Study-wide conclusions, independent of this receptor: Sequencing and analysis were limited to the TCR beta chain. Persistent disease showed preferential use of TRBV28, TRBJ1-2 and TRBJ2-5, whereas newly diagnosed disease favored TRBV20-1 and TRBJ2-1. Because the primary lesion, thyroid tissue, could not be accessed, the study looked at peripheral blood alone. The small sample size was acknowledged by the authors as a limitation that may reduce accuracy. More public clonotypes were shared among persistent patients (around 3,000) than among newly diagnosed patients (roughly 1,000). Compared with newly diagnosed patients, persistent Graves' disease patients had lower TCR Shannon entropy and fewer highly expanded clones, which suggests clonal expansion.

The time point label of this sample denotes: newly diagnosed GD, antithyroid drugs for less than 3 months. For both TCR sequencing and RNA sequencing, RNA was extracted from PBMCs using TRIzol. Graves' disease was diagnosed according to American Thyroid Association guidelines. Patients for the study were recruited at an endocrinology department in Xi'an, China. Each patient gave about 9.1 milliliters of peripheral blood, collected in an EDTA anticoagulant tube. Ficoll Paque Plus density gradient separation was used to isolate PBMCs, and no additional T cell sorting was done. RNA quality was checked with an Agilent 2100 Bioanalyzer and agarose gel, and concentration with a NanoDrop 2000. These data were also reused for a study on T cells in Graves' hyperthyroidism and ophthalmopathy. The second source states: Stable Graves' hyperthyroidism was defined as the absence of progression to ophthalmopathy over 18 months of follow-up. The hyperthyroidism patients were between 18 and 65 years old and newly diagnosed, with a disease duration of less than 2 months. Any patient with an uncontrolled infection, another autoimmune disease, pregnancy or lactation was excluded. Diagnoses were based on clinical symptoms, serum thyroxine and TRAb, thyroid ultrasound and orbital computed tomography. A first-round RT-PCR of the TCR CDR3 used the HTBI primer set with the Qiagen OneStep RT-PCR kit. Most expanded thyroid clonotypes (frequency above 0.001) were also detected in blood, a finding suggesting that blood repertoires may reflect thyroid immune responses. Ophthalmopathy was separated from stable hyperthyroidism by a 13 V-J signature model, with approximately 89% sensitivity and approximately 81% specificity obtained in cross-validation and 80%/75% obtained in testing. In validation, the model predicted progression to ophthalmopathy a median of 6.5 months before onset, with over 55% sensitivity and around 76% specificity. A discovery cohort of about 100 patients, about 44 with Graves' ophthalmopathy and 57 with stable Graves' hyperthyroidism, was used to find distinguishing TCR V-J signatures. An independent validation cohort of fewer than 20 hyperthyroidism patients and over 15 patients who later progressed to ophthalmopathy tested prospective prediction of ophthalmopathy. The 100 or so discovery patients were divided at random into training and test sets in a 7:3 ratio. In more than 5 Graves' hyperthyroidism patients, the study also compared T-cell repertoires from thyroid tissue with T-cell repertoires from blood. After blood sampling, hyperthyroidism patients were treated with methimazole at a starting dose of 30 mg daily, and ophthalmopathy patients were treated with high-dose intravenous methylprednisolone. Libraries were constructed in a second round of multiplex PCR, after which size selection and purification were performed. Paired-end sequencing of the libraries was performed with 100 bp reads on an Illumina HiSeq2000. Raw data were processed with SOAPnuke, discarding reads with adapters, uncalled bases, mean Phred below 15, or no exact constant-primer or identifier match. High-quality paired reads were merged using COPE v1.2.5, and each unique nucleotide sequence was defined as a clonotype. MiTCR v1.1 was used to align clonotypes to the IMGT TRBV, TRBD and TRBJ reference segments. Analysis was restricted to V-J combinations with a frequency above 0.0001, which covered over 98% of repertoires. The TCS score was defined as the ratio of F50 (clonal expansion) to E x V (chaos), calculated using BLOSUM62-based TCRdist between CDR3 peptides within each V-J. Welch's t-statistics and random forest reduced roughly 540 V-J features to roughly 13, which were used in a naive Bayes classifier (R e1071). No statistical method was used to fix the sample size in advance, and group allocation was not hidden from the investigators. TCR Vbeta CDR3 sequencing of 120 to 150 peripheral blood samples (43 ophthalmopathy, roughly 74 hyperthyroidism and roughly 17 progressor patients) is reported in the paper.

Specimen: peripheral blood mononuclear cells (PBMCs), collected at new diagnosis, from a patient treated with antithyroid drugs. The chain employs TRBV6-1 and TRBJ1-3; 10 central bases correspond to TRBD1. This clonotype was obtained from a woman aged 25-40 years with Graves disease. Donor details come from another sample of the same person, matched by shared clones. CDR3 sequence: CASDDRGQARNTIYF. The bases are TGTGCCAGCGATGACAGGGGGCAGGCGAGAAACACCATATATTTT.